This TCR beta chain was obtained from a study of cytomegalovirus exposure and HLA in healthy donors. Turning to the study itself: The approximately 720 first-cohort repertoires and the 110 or so validation repertoires shared the same platform, a later analysis reported. Study findings and constraints: A few chains tied to CMV proved CMV antigen-specific in vitro.

The assay was immunoSEQ multiplex PCR, and TCRdb's table has in-frame clones only and misses some. The sample carries tens of thousands of clones, just over 90% recorded once. Concerning this clone: Its specificity is unknown.

Specimen: PBMCs. The TCR comes from a man aged 25 to 45 in good health and CMV-seronegative.

As DNA, the CDR3 is TGTGCCAGCAGCTTTAGAGTTACTAGCAATCAGCCCCAGCATTTT. Translation gives CASSFRVTSNQPQHF. This chain links TRBV7-8 with TRBJ1-5; D uncertain. CDR3 length: 15 amino acids. Trimming removed 3 bases at V and 0 bases at J, with 9 bases between. Germline V gene lookup returns CDR1 SGHVS and CDR2 FQNEAQ.